Following are 25 T cell receptor beta chains from one sample sequenced in a study of neurological immune-mediated disorders. TCRdb independently ran MiXCR on the 5' RACE reads; one entry per CDR3 protein. Altogether tens of thousands of distinct CDR3 sequences are present, over 9.5% being singletons, with the ten largest covering 1.5% to 2%. Sequencing used PBMCs. The receptor source for this set is a man in his 60s in good health.

Notes on this clonotype: Just one base apart from a much larger clone, this may be a read error. This sequence joins TRBV7-8 and TRBJ2-3, with D maybe TRBD1 (5 bases). This CDR3 spans 13 amino acids. Trimming left V 7 bases short and J 3 bases short, with 11 bases between. Germline assignment: CDR1 SGHVS and CDR2 FQNEAQ. Here the CDR3 DNA reads TGTGCCAGCATGAGCGCAGGGACAGATACGCAGTATTTT. It is translated as CASMSAGTDTQYF. Full variable domain (missing parts from reference TRBV7-8 and TRBJ2-3): GAGVSQSPRYKVAKRGQDVALRCDPISGHVSLFWYQQALGQGPEFLTYFQNEAQLDKSGLPSDRFFAERPEGSVSTLKIQRTQQEDSAVYLCASMSAGTDTQYFGPGTRLTVL.

This clonotype occurred many times. This chain links TRBV28 with TRBJ2-3; 12 nucleotides line up with TRBD2. Germline CDR1 is MDHEN and CDR2 is SYDVKM. J lost 8 bases, V lost 6 bases, and 9 bases had no gene match. CDR3 length: 15 residues. The CDR3 nucleotides read TGTGCCAGCAGAAGCCTAGCGGGGGGGCCGGGTACGCAGTATTTT. Translating it yields CASRSLAGGPGTQYF.

This clonotype was seen ten or more times. One end of the junction is discordant with germline, which a read error may explain. The chain uses TRBV20-1 and TRBJ2-1; tentatively, D is TRBD2 (6 bases). This CDR3 contains 14 residues. Germline V lookup: CDR1 DFQATT, CDR2 SNEGSKA (reference sequence). The CDR3 is CSTSSLMGYNEQFF. The CDR3 DNA reads TGCAGTACTAGCTCCCTGATGGGGTACAATGAGCAGTTCTTC.

This clonotype has at least ten counts. The chain combines TRBV20-1 with TRBJ2-3, with D perhaps being TRBD1 or TRBD2 (5 bases each). V was clipped by 6 bases and J by 2 bases, with 9 bases between them. This CDR3 spans 12 amino acids. CDR1 is DFQATT, CDR2 SNEGSKA, per germline (reference sequence). The CDR3 nucleotides read TGCAGTGCGGGGGACCTCACAGATACGCAGTATTTT. Translation gives CSAGDLTDTQYF.

This clonotype was recorded at least ten times. The chain has TRBV5-1 and TRBJ2-3, with a tentative D call TRBD2 (7 bases). The CDR3 sequence is 15 residues long. The V end was cut by 4 bases, the J end by 5 bases, with 17 bases between. The germline CDR1 and CDR2 sequences are SGHRS and YFSETQ. CDR3 nucleotide sequence: TGCGCCAGCAGCCTGGCGGGGGCCGTCGGAGATACGCAGTATTTT. Amino acids: CASSLAGAVGDTQYF.

At least ten counts were recorded for this clonotype. The CDR3 bases are TGTGCCAGCAGCTCTGAGGCGCCAACCTATAATTCACCCCTCCACTTT. Translated: CASSSEAPTYNSPLHF. V usage is TRBV5-5 and J usage is TRBJ1-6; D not resolved. This CDR3 region has 16 residues. Per germline, CDR1 SGHKS and CDR2 YYEKEE (reference sequence). The V and J ends lost 3 bases and 2 bases respectively, with 12 bases between them.

This clonotype was found a few times. The genes are TRBV6-5 and TRBJ2-7; a weak D match, TRBD2 (5 bases). CDR3 size: 15 residues. V was shortened by 4 bases and J by 0 bases, with 13 bases between the two germline ends. The germline V gene has CDR1 MNHEY and CDR2 SVGAGI. For the CDR3, the DNA is TGTGCCAGCAGTTCTAGGACTGCCAGCTCCTACGAGCAGTACTTC. As protein: CASSSRTASSYEQYF.

The sample holds many counts of this clonotype. The V gene is TRBV6-5, the J gene TRBJ2-7; D may be TRBD1 or TRBD2 (7 bases each). Germline loops: CDR1 MNHEY, CDR2 SVGAGI. V shed 4 bases and J shed 2 bases, with 15 bases lying between them. This CDR3 has 15 amino acids. In DNA form, the CDR3 reads TGTGCCAGCAGTTCCGGGACAGCGGGGCCCTACGAGCAGTACTTC. Translating it yields CASSSGTAGPYEQYF.

Details on this clonotype: An end of the junction differs from the germline gene, which may be a read error. V usage is TRBV20-1 and J usage is TRBJ2-7, with D tentatively TRBD2 (5 bases). Germline CDR1 and CDR2: DFQATT and SNEGSKA (reference sequence). The CDR3 is made up of 11 amino acids. CDR3 in amino acids: CSAWATRERYF. The CDR3 nucleotides read TGCAGTGCTTGGGCAACGAGGGAGCGGTACTTC.

This clonotype came up many times. The chain is built from TRBV20-1 and TRBJ2-4, with unresolved D. The ends were cut back, 6 bases at V and 4 bases at J, with 13 bases in the middle. The CDR3 runs to 13 residues. The germline CDR1 and CDR2 sequences are DFQATT and SNEGSKA (reference sequence). CDR3 in DNA: TGCAGTGCCTCTCACCAGTCGAAAAACATTCAGTACTTC. Translation: CSASHQSKNIQYF.

In this sample, this clonotype turned up many times. The chain links TRBV6-5 to TRBJ2-3, with 7 positions matching TRBD2. This CDR3 has 14 residues. Germline lookup yields CDR1 MNHEY and CDR2 SVGAGI. J gave up 1 base and V 6 bases, and 4 bases lay outside the gene matches. CDR3 coding DNA: TGTGCCAGCAGGTCCACTAGCGGCACAGATACGCAGTATTTT. It translates to CASRSTSGTDTQYF.

This clonotype was seen repeatedly, ten times or more. The rearrangement uses TRBV7-9 and TRBJ1-1, with D possibly being TRBD1 (5 bases). The length of the CDR3 is 14 residues. CDR1 is SEHNR and CDR2 is FQNEAQ in the germline V gene (reference sequence). Trimming took off 5 bases at V and 7 bases at J, with 17 bases between the two ends. The DNA of the CDR3 is TGTGCCAGCAGCGCAAGACTAAGACAGAATGAAGCTTTCTTT. Its translation: CASSARLRQNEAFF.

Many counts were recorded for this clonotype. J is TRBJ2-5 and V is TRBV5-1; the D gene is possibly TRBD1 (6 bases). CDR3 length: 16 residues. Looked up from germline, CDR1 is SGHRS and CDR2 is YFSETQ. V was clipped by 4 bases and J by 1 base, with 17 bases between them. CDR3 sequence (DNA): TGCGCCAGCAGCGGTGGGACACCTAAGGGCCAAGAGACCCAGTACTTC. Protein product: CASSGGTPKGQETQYF.

In this sample, this clonotype turned up many times. V usage is TRBV14 and J usage is TRBJ1-1, with D uncertain. V was trimmed by 0 bases and J by 0 bases, leaving 14 bases between them. From germline, CDR1 is SGHDN and CDR2 FVKESK. The CDR3 has 17 amino acids. CDR3 sequence (DNA): TGTGCCAGCAGCCAAGATAGAGGCTTGGGGATGAACACTGAAGCTTTCTTT. Translated, it gives CASSQDRGLGMNTEAFF. Filled out from reference TRBV14 and TRBJ1-1, the complete variable domain reads EAGVTQFPSHSVIEKGQTVTLRCDPISGHDNLYWYRRVMGKEIKFLLHFVKESKQDESGMPNNRFLAERTGGTYSTLKVQPAELEDSGVYFCASSQDRGLGMNTEAFFGQGTRLTVV.

This clonotype was counted at least ten times. The V gene is TRBV3-1, the J gene TRBJ2-3; 8 nucleotides line up with TRBD2. In germline, CDR1 is LGHDT, CDR2 YNNKEL (reference sequence). This CDR3 has 13 amino acids. J gave up 9 bases and V 0 bases, and 2 bases lay outside the gene matches. The CDR3 DNA reads TGTGCCAGCAGCCAAGATCTAGCGGGCACGCAGTATTTT. Residues: CASSQDLAGTQYF.

This clonotype has at least ten counts. The DNA for the CDR3 is TGCGCCAGCAGCCCCCGGCGGGGGGACCAAGAGACCCAGTACTTC. It encodes CASSPRRGDQETQYF. V gene TRBV4-1 combines with J gene TRBJ2-5, with TRBD2 identical over 8 bases. Germline lookup yields CDR1 MGHRA and CDR2 YSYEKL. There are 15 residues in the CDR3. V shed 4 bases, J shed 0 bases, and the junction held 4 bases outside the gene matches.

The chain has TRBV29-1 and TRBJ2-1; either TRBD1 or TRBD2 may supply D (5 bases each). CDR1 and CDR2 (germline): SQVTM, ANQGSEA. The CDR3 runs 12 residues. Trimming took off 5 bases at V and 5 bases at J, with 10 bases between the two ends. The CDR3 here is CSVTGDHNEQFF. DNA of the CDR3: TGCAGCGTTACCGGGGACCACAATGAGCAGTTCTTC.

This clonotype was detected many times. The chain combines TRBV10-3 with TRBJ2-3, with D perhaps being TRBD1 or TRBD2 (5 bases each). Looked up from germline, CDR1 is ENHRY and CDR2 is SYGVKD. V lost 5 bases and J 1 base, leaving 19 bases between the germline ends. This CDR3 spans 17 amino acids. The DNA of the CDR3 is TGTGCCATCAGTCCCCGAGCCAGGGTCGGGGGCACAGATACGCAGTATTTT. It encodes CAISPRARVGGTDTQYF.

There are many counts of this clonotype. The rearrangement links TRBV7-2 to TRBJ2-3; D gene uncertain. Per germline, CDR1 SGHTA and CDR2 FQGNSA. V was pared by 0 bases and J by 2 bases, with 9 bases between. The CDR3 contains 15 residues. CDR3 protein: CASSLADTSTDTQYF. In DNA, the CDR3 is TGTGCCAGCAGCTTAGCTGACACATCCACAGATACGCAGTATTTT.

This clonotype was found many times. J is TRBJ1-4 and V is TRBV20-1; perhaps TRBD1 as D (5 bases). The CDR3 is made up of 14 amino acids. Germline V gene sequence: CDR1 DFQATT, CDR2 SNEGSKA (reference sequence). V was shortened by 2 bases and J by 8 bases, with 15 bases between the two germline ends. CDR3 sequence reads: CSARRTSGREKLFF. The DNA for the CDR3 is TGCAGTGCTAGACGGACATCTGGGAGAGAAAAACTGTTTTTT.

This clonotype has at least ten counts. The chain employs TRBV10-3 and TRBJ2-7; 12 bases agree with TRBD1. The CDR3 runs 15 residues. Germline CDR1 is ENHRY and CDR2 is SYGVKD. J was trimmed by 7 bases and V by 2 bases; bases with no gene match: 6. For the CDR3, the DNA is TGTGCCATCAGTGAGCCGGGACAGGGGGCGGGAGAGCAGTACTTC. This sequence encodes CAISEPGQGAGEQYF.

This clonotype was recorded many times. This chain links TRBV5-5 with TRBJ2-1, with 11 bases identical to TRBD1. The germline CDR1 and CDR2 sequences are SGHKS and YYEKEE (reference sequence). After removal of 2 bases from V and 5 bases from J, the junction contained 3 bases not matched to a gene. The CDR3 runs 15 residues. CDR3 in DNA: TGTGCCAGCAGCTTAAGGGACAGGGGGAACAATGAGCAGTTCTTC. Translating it yields CASSLRDRGNNEQFF.

This clonotype came up many times. V and J are TRBV6-4 and TRBJ2-1; unclear D gene. Germline-derived CDR1 and CDR2 are MRHNA and SNTAGT. V was shortened by 6 bases and J by 2 bases, with 11 bases between the two germline ends. This CDR3 contains 14 residues. This CDR3 is CASSPTPTYNEQFF. In nucleotides, the CDR3 is TGTGCCAGCAGCCCAACCCCCACCTACAATGAGCAGTTCTTC.

Many counts were recorded for this clonotype. The rearrangement joins TRBV5-1 to TRBJ2-5; weak D call: TRBD2 (6 bases). Germline V lookup: CDR1 SGHRS, CDR2 YFSETQ. This CDR3 has 14 residues. Trimming stripped 4 bases from V and 5 bases from J, with 15 bases between. CDR3 bases: TGCGCCAGCAGCGCCGTCGGGGGTCGGGAGACCCAGTACTTC. Protein product: CASSAVGGRETQYF.

The chain employs TRBV7-2 and TRBJ1-3; the D gene is possibly TRBD1 (5 bases). Germline CDR1 is SGHTA and CDR2 is FQGNSA. This CDR3 contains 15 residues. Trimming stripped 3 bases from V and 3 bases from J, with 12 bases between. This CDR3 is CASSFPLRVGNTIYF. CDR3 nucleotides: TGTGCCAGCAGCTTCCCCCTCAGGGTTGGAAACACCATATATTTT.